Listed below are T cell receptor beta chains from one sample, sequenced in a study of tumor and adjacent non-tumor tissue in lung cancer. TCRdb fed the multiplex PCR reads into MiXCR, producing one record per CDR3 protein. The sample yields over 40,000 distinct CDR3 sequences, roughly two thirds seen once. Material: distant non-tumor lung tissue. These receptors were taken from a middle-aged woman with non-small cell lung cancer. Each CDR3 is given with its conserved first and last residue. D genes are given only for firm matches. Clone size is not always given. Where it is, it says once, few, many or a class for expanded clones.

.,TRBV6-5,few,TRBJ2-1,CASRASDPSYNEQFF,TGTGCCAGCAGGGCTAGCGACCCTTCCTACAATGAGCAGTTCTTC
.,TRBV6-1,.,TRBJ1-5,CGSNERWGTDQPQHF,TGTGGCAGCAATGAAAGATGGGGTACAGATCAGCCCCAGCATTTT
TRBD2,TRBV11-2,.,TRBJ2-5,CTSSLVSSGRSLTQYF,TGTACCAGCAGCTTAGTGTCCAGCGGGAGGAGTTTGACCCAGTACTTC
.,TRBV28,many,TRBJ1-1,CASSLPQGSGNTEAFF,TGTGCCAGCAGTCTTCCACAGGGATCTGGGAACACTGAAGCTTTCTTT
.,TRBV12-3/TRBV12-4,many,TRBJ1-6,CASSLENSPLHF,TGTGCCAGCAGTTTAGAGAATTCACCCCTCCACTTT
TRBD1,TRBV4-2,.,TRBJ2-5,CASSQGQTGVETQYF,TGTGCCAGCAGTCAAGGGCAAACAGGGGTAGAGACCCAGTACTTC
.,TRBV29-1,.,TRBJ1-2,CSVNDGTRLGGYSF,TGCAGCGTGAACGACGGGACAAGGTTGGGCGGCTACAGCTTC
.,TRBV11-2,.,TRBJ2-6,CASSGSDLSWANVLTF,TGTGCCAGCAGCGGGTCAGACCTCTCTTGGGCCAACGTCCTGACATTC
.,TRBV4-1,.,TRBJ2-2,CASSYLGMANTGELFF,TGCGCCAGCAGCTATCTAGGGATGGCGAACACCGGGGAGCTGTTTTTT
TRBD2,TRBV5-1,.,TRBJ2-5,CASSDRTSGGQTRYF,TGCGCCAGCAGCGACAGGACTAGCGGGGGGCAGACCCGGTACTTC
TRBD1,TRBV7-9,few,TRBJ1-1,CASSLTLLNRGSGDTEAFF,TGTGCCAGCAGCTTGACTTTGCTGAACAGGGGTTCGGGTGACACTGAAGCTTTCTTT
TRBD1,TRBV6-6,.,TRBJ2-7,CVSSLQGHEQYF,TGTGTCAGCAGTTTACAGGGGCACGAGCAGTACTTC
TRBD1,TRBV4-1,once,TRBJ2-3,CASGQCRQGRPYGDTQYF,TGCGCCAGCGGCCAGTGCCGACAGGGACGGCCCTATGGAGATACGCAGTATTTT
TRBD2,TRBV6-5,once,TRBJ2-1,CATFKRGGNNEQLF,TGTGCCACCTTCAAGCGGGGGGGCAACAATGAGCAGTTATTC
TRBD1,TRBV4-2,.,TRBJ2-1,CASDQGQGSYNERFF,TGTGCCAGCGACCAGGGACAGGGATCCTACAATGAGCGGTTCTTC
TRBD2,TRBV11-2,.,TRBJ2-1,CVSSLRLAAHNEQFF,TGCGTCAGCAGCTTACGACTAGCGGCTCACAATGAGCAGTTCTTC
.,TRBV11-2,once,TRBJ2-7,CASNLGNWGVGGEQYF,TGTGCCAGCAACTTAGGGAATTGGGGCGTAGGAGGCGAGCAGTACTTC
.,TRBV12-3/TRBV12-4,many,TRBJ2-2,CASSRETNTGELFF,TGTGCCAGCAGCAGGGAAACGAACACCGGGGAGCTGTTTTTT
TRBD1,TRBV2,.,TRBJ1-2,CARTRPGGYGYTF,TGTGCCAGGACTCGGCCAGGGGGCTATGGCTACACCTTC
.,TRBV6-2/TRBV6-3,.,TRBJ2-7,CTSSYSSGFMSGERYF,TGTACCAGCAGTTACTCATCAGGGTTTATGAGTGGCGAGCGGTACTTC
.,TRBV6-1,.,TRBJ2-2,CASTRTNGIGGELFF,TGTGCCAGCACCAGAACTAACGGGATAGGCGGGGAGCTGTTTTTT
.,TRBV6-2/TRBV6-3,.,TRBJ2-7,CASSSMDLIEGEQYF,TGTGCCAGTAGTTCCATGGATCTGATAGAGGGCGAGCAGTACTTC
.,TRBV10-3,many,TRBJ1-5,CAISEYENQPQHF,TGTGCCATCAGTGAGTATGAAAATCAGCCCCAGCATTTT
.,TRBV24-1,.,TRBJ1-3,CATSDTGNAGSGNTIYF,TGTGCCACCAGTGATACAGGAAACGCCGGCTCTGGAAACACCATATATTTT
TRBD2,TRBV4-2,.,TRBJ2-1,CASTQEAGTNGREQFF,TGTGCCAGCACCCAAGAAGCCGGGACTAACGGGAGGGAGCAGTTCTTC
.,TRBV29-1,.,TRBJ2-5,CSLEDPETGTWGKETQYF,TGCAGCCTTGAAGATCCGGAGACAGGGACTTGGGGCAAAGAGACCCAGTACTTC
TRBD2,TRBV20-1,many,TRBJ2-7,CSAYTGGANEQYF,TGCAGTGCTTACACCGGGGGGGCCAACGAGCAGTACTTC
.,TRBV29-1,.,TRBJ2-7,CSVEGQGTYGQYF,TGCAGCGTTGAAGGGCAGGGCACCTATGGGCAGTACTTC
.,TRBV11-3,.,TRBJ2-3,CASSLDLAGPTDTRYF,TGTGCCAGCAGCTTAGATCTGGCGGGTCCCACAGATACGCGGTATTTT
TRBD1,TRBV11-2,.,TRBJ2-1,CASRSLRTGAYNEQSF,TGTGCCAGCAGAAGCCTTCGGACAGGAGCCTACAATGAGCAGTCCTTC
.,TRBV29-1,.,TRBJ2-7,CSASGRSPAVYQYF,TGCAGCGCGAGTGGACGGAGTCCTGCCGTCTACCAGTACTTC
.,TRBV6-5,few,TRBJ2-1,CASSGAGNYNEQLF,TGTGCCAGCAGCGGGGCCGGAAACTACAATGAGCAGCTCTTC
.,TRBV9,.,TRBJ2-1,CASSVGLANYNEQFF,TGTGCCAGCAGCGTTGGACTGGCCAACTACAATGAGCAGTTCTTC
.,TRBV11-2,.,TRBJ2-2,CANCKVLAPGELFF,TGTGCCAACTGCAAGGTCCTAGCGCCAGGGGAGCTGTTTTTT
.,TRBV7-9,.,TRBJ1-2,CASSRQTDYGYTF,TGTGCCAGCAGCCGCCAGACAGATTATGGCTACACCTTC
.,TRBV11-2,.,TRBJ2-6,CASSRSDLSGANLLIF,TGTGCCAGCAGCAGGTCAGACCTCTCTGGGGCCAACCTCCTGATTTTC
.,TRBV12-5,.,TRBJ2-5,CASGFWGAGEEAQYF,TGTGCTAGTGGTTTTTGGGGGGCCGGGGAGGAGGCCCAGTACTTC
.,TRBV6-2/TRBV6-3,once,TRBJ1-5,CASSYTHGNNQPQHF,TGTGCCAGCAGTTACACGCATGGAAATAATCAGCCCCAGCATTTT
TRBD1,TRBV20-1,.,TRBJ2-7,CSARDVLGQGANEQYF,TGCAGTGCTAGAGATGTGTTGGGACAGGGGGCGAATGAGCAGTACTTC
.,TRBV7-9,.,TRBJ2-7,CASSRGSGPEYVQYF,TGTGCCAGCAGCAGGGGCTCAGGCCCCGAGTACGTGCAGTACTTC
TRBD2,TRBV7-9,.,TRBJ2-7,CASSRTSGSRNDQYF,TGTGCCAGCAGCCGGACTAGCGGGAGTCGCAACGACCAGTACTTC
TRBD2,TRBV7-8,once,TRBJ2-3,CARTLAGGRDTQYF,TGTGCCAGGACCCTAGCGGGAGGTAGAGATACGCAGTATTTT
.,TRBV19,once,TRBJ2-1,CASMKRSTYIEQFF,TGTGCCAGTATGAAGCGGTCTACCTACATTGAGCAGTTCTTC
.,TRBV30,.,TRBJ1-1,CAWIPTGVTEAFF,TGTGCCTGGATTCCGACCGGGGTCACTGAAGCTTTCTTT
.,TRBV28,once,TRBJ2-3,CASSFKEVGLDTDTQYF,TGTGCCAGCAGTTTCAAAGAAGTGGGTCTTGACACAGATACGCAGTATTTT
.,TRBV11-2,.,TRBJ1-1,CASSFELGLADTEAFF,TGTGCCAGCAGCTTTGAGTTAGGCCTGGCAGACACTGAAGCTTTCTTT
TRBD1,TRBV6-6,many,TRBJ2-1,CASSTGTGNNEQFF,TGTGCCAGCAGTACCGGGACAGGGAATAATGAGCAGTTCTTC
.,TRBV7-9,many,TRBJ2-5,CASSLITAEKETQYF,TGTGCCAGCAGCTTAATCACTGCGGAAAAAGAGACCCAGTACTTC
TRBD2,TRBV12-3/TRBV12-4,many,TRBJ2-5,CASSPTSGRLETQYF,TGTGCCAGCAGTCCGACTAGCGGGAGGCTAGAGACCCAGTACTTC
TRBD1,TRBV5-6,.,TRBJ2-3,CARSLGQISTDTRYF,TGTGCCAGGAGCTTGGGACAGATTAGCACAGATACGCGGTATTTT
.,TRBV28,few,TRBJ2-1,CASSRHKKLF,TGTGCCAGCAGTCGACATAAGAAGCTCTTC
.,TRBV11-2,.,TRBJ2-1,CASSLVPLVGRNEQFF,TGTGCTAGCAGCTTAGTGCCACTAGTGGGGCGCAATGAGCAGTTCTTC
TRBD2,TRBV11-2,.,TRBJ2-5,CVCSLDLASGRETQYF,TGTGTCTGCAGCTTAGATCTGGCTAGCGGGAGAGAGACCCAGTACTTC
.,TRBV28,many,TRBJ1-5,CASSSDQSGYQPQHF,TGTGCCAGCAGTTCCGATCAATCCGGCTATCAGCCCCAGCATTTT
.,TRBV6-6,.,TRBJ2-6,CAISYSTGRTGVNVLTF,TGTGCCATCAGTTACTCGACAGGGAGGACCGGGGTCAACGTCCTGACTTTC